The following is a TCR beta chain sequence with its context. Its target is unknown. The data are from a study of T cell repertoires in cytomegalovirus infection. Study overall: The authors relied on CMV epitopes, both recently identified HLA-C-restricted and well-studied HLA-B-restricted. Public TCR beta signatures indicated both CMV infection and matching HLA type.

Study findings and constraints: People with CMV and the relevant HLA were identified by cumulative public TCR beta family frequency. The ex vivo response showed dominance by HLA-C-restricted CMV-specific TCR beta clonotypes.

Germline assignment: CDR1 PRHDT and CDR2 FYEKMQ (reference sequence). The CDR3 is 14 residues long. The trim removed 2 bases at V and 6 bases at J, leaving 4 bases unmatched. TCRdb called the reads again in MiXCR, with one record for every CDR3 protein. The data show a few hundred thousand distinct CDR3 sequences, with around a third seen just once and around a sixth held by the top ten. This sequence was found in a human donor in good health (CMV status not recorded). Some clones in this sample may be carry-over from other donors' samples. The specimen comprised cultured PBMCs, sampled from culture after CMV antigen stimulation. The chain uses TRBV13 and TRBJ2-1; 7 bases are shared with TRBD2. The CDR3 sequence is CASSLYGGGNEQFF. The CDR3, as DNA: TGTGCCAGCAGCTTATATGGCGGGGGCAATGAGCAGTTCTTC. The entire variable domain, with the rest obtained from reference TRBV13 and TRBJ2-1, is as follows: AAGVIQSPRHLIKEKRETATLKCYPIPRHDTVYWYQQGPGQDPQFLISFYEKMQSDKGSIPDRFSAQQFSDYHSELNMSSLELGDSALYFCASSLYGGGNEQFFGPGTRLTVL.